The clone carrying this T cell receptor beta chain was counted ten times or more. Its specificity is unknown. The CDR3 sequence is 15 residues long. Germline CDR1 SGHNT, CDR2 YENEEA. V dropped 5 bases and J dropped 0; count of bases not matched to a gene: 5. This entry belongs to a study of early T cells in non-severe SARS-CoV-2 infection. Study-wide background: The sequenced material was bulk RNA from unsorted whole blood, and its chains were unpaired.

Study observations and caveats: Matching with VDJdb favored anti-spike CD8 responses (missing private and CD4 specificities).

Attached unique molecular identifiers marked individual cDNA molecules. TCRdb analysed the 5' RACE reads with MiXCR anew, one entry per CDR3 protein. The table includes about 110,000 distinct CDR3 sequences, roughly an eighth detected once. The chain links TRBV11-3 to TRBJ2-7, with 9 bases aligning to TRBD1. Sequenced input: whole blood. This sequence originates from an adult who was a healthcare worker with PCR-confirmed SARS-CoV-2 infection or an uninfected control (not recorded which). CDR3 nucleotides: TGTGCCAGCAGCCCTGACAGGGGGATCTCCTACGAGCAGTACTTC. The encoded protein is CASSPDRGISYEQYF.